Listed here are 2 T cell receptor beta chains from one sample, sequenced in a study of response to subunit inactivated influenza vaccine. TCRdb analysed the RT-PCR reads with MiXCR anew, one entry per CDR3 protein. The repertoire holds 650,000 or so distinct CDR3 sequences, around 13% seen once, with roughly 7.2% in the top ten. Material: PBMCs from blood, obtained 14 days before vaccination. These receptors were collected from a man in his fifties or sixties who received an inactivated influenza vaccine.

The chain carries TRBV3-1 and TRBJ1-1, with 12 bases aligning to TRBD1. The J segment lost 6 bases and the V segment lost 5 bases, leaving 4 bases of the junction unmatched. The V gene's germline CDR1 is LGHDT and CDR2 YNNKEL (reference sequence). This CDR3 is built from 14 residues. Here the CDR3 reads CASSSGQGAAEAFF. The CDR3 bases are TGTGCCAGCAGCTCGGGACAGGGGGCCGCTGAAGCTTTCTTT.

This clonotype was detected only a few times. The chain links TRBV3-1 to TRBJ2-7, with TRBD1 identical over 11 bases. This CDR3 is built from 14 residues. The V gene end was trimmed by 5 bases and the J gene end by 5 bases; junction bases not matched to a gene: 5. Germline V lookup: CDR1 LGHDT, CDR2 YNNKEL (reference sequence). Here the CDR3 DNA reads TGTGCCAGCAGCTCAGGACAGGGGGCCGACGAGCAGTACTTC. Protein product: CASSSGQGADEQYF.